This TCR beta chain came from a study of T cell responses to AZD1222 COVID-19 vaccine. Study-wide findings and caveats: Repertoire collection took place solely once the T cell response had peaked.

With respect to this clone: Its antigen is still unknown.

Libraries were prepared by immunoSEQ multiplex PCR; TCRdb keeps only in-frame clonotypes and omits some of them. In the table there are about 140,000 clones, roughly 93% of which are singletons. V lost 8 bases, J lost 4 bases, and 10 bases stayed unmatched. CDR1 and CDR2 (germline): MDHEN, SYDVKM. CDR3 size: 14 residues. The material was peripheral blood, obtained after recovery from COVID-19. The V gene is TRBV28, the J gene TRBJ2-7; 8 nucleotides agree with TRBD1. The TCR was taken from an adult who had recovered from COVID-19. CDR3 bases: TGTGCCAGCGGACCTGGCAGGGGGCTTTACGAGCAGTACTTC. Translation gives CASGPGRGLYEQYF.